A selection of T cell receptor beta chains follows, all from one sample in a study of blood T cell repertoires in COVID-19. This table comes from immunoSEQ multiplex PCR, and its TCRdb copy is limited to in-frame clones, with some not included. The profile shows about 180,000 clones, around 84% of them singletons. Sequencing input: PBMCs or T cells enriched from blood (not recorded which). These receptors all come from a man in his fifties or sixties who had recovered from COVID-19. Each CDR3 is given with its conserved first and last residue. The D gene is left open where the match is weak. Size is omitted from some rows. Given values are once, few, many or a class for expanded clones.

TRBJ1-1	TRBV19	-	-	TGTGCCAGTAGTATAGGGGCGGCAGGGGTGAACACTGAAGCTTTCTTT	CASSIGAAGVNTEAFF
TRBJ2-5	TRBV5-1	-	TRBD2	TGCGCCAGCATGTCGACGGGGGGGACGGAGACCCAGTACTTC	CASMSTGGTETQYF
TRBJ2-6	TRBV25-1	-	TRBD2	TGTGCCAGCAGTGCCCCGGGACTAGCGGCTGGGGCCAACGTCCTGACTTTC	CASSAPGLAAGANVLTF
TRBJ2-1	TRBV29-1	-	-	TGCAGCGTTGAAGGTACAGGCCGCTCCTACAATGAGCAGTTCTTC	CSVEGTGRSYNEQFF
TRBJ2-7	TRBV27	-	-	TGTGCCAGCAGTTTATATGCCGGCGGGGACTACGAGCAGTACTTC	CASSLYAGGDYEQYF
TRBJ1-2	TRBV19	-	-	TGTGCCAGTAGTATAGATCGGGGTGGCTATGGCTACACCTTC	CASSIDRGGYGYTF
TRBJ2-1	TRBV6-2/TRBV6-3	-	TRBD2	TGTGCCAGCAGTTACGGCGGGGGGGACAATGAGCAGTTCTTC	CASSYGGGDNEQFF
TRBJ1-2	TRBV6-6	-	TRBD1	TGTGCCAGCAGTTACTCAGGGACAGGGGAGGCGGACACCTTC	CASSYSGTGEADTF
TRBJ1-2	TRBV6-1	many	-	TGTGCCAGCAGCGAAGGGGGGGGCGCTTTCTATGGCTACACCTTC	CASSEGGGAFYGYTF
TRBJ1-1	TRBV5-5	-	TRBD1	TGTGCCAGCAGCCGACAGGGCAACACTGAAGCTTTCTTT	CASSRQGNTEAFF
TRBJ1-1	TRBV27	-	-	TGTGCCAGCATAAAAAAAGGGGTGAACACTGAAGCTTTCTTT	CASIKKGVNTEAFF
TRBJ1-2	TRBV5-8	-	-	TGTGCCAGCAGCTTGGACAGGGTGGACTATGGCTACACCTTC	CASSLDRVDYGYTF
TRBJ1-2	TRBV19	-	-	TGTGCCAGTAGTGTGGACAGCTCTAACTATGGCTACACCTTC	CASSVDSSNYGYTF
TRBJ1-3	TRBV29-1	-	-	TGCAGCGTTGACAGGTTGAGCTCTGGAAACACCATATATTTT	CSVDRLSSGNTIYF
TRBJ1-1	TRBV7-2	-	TRBD1	TGTGCCCAAGGGGGACAGATGAACACTGAAGCTTTCTTT	CAQGGQMNTEAFF
TRBJ1-5	TRBV7-7	-	TRBD1	TGTGCTAGCAGACACCCCCCAGGGGGCGATCAGCCCCAGCATTTT	CASRHPPGGDQPQHF
TRBJ2-1	TRBV6-5	-	TRBD1	TGTGCCAGCAGTATGACCGGGACAGAATACAATGAGCAGTTCTTC	CASSMTGTEYNEQFF
TRBJ1-5	TRBV10-1	once	TRBD1	TGCGCCAGCAGCCAGTCAGGGGGTCAGCCCCAGCATTTT	CASSQSGGQPQHF
TRBJ1-1	TRBV7-9	-	TRBD1	TGTGCCAGCATCAGGACAGGGTTGAACACTGAAGCTTTCTTT	CASIRTGLNTEAFF
TRBJ1-1	TRBV9	-	TRBD1	TGTGCCAGCAGCGGACGGACAGGGAACACTGAAGCTTTCTTT	CASSGRTGNTEAFF
TRBJ2-7	TRBV5-1	few	-	TGCGCCAGCAGCTGGGCCACAGGGCCCTACGAGCAGTACTTC	CASSWATGPYEQYF
TRBJ1-2	TRBV12-3/TRBV12-4	-	-	TGTGCCAGCAGTTCAGGGATTGGTGGCTACACCTTC	CASSSGIGGYTF
TRBJ1-2	TRBV10-2	-	-	TGCGCCAGCAGTGAGGGGCAGGTCTGGTCTGGCTACACCTTC	CASSEGQVWSGYTF
TRBJ1-2	TRBV18	-	-	TGTGCCAGCTCACCCCGGGACACCTATGGCTACACCTTC	CASSPRDTYGYTF
TRBJ2-7	TRBV7-2	-	-	TGTGCCAGCACCCCGGGCAGGGCCTACGAGCAGTACTTC	CASTPGRAYEQYF
TRBJ1-5	TRBV7-5	-	-	TGTGTCGAAGGGGGGGGCAATCAGCCCCAGCATTTT	CVEGGGNQPQHF
TRBJ1-4	TRBV11-2	-	TRBD1	TGTGCCAGCAGTTTAACAGGGGGCATTGAAAAACTGTTTTTT	CASSLTGGIEKLFF
TRBJ2-3	TRBV27	-	-	TGTGCCAGCAGTTTAAAGTCTGGGGCTAGCACAGATACGCAGTATTTT	CASSLKSGASTDTQYF
TRBJ1-5	TRBV6-5	-	TRBD1	TGTGCCAGCAGCCTAGGGGGCGAGTATGGTCAGCCCCAGCATTTT	CASSLGGEYGQPQHF
TRBJ2-7	TRBV7-3	-	-	TGTGCCAGCAGCTTAAAGCAGGGGCCAAACTACGAGCAGTACTTC	CASSLKQGPNYEQYF
TRBJ2-7	TRBV18	-	-	TGTGCCAGCTCACCAACGCAGGGAAACTACGAGCAGTACTTC	CASSPTQGNYEQYF
TRBJ2-2	TRBV5-4	-	-	TGTGCCAGCAGCTTTCCCGGGGGGAACACCGGGGAGCTGTTTTTT	CASSFPGGNTGELFF
TRBJ1-1	TRBV12-3/TRBV12-4	-	-	TGTGCCAGCAGCGGAGGCGAAGCTTTCTTT	CASSGGEAFF
TRBJ1-4	TRBV2	few	-	TGTGCCAGCAACGCACAGGGTACTACTAATGAAAAACTGTTTTTT	CASNAQGTTNEKLFF
TRBJ2-4	TRBV19	-	-	TGTGCCAGTAGTATAGTCCCGAGCCTAGCCAAAAACATTCAGTACTTC	CASSIVPSLAKNIQYF
TRBJ1-5	TRBV5-6	-	-	TGTGCCAGCAGCTTACGAGACACCTGGCAGCCCCAGCATTTT	CASSLRDTWQPQHF
TRBJ2-3	TRBV4-1	-	-	TGCGCCAGCAGCCAAGTTTGGAGTACGCAGTATTTT	CASSQVWSTQYF
TRBJ1-3	TRBV3-1/TRBV3-2	-	-	TGTGCCAGCAGCCCTCAACCGCAGTCTGGAAACACCATATATTTT	CASSPQPQSGNTIYF
TRBJ1-4	TRBV6-5	-	-	TGTGCCAGCAGTTACTCGGGGGGAGGTAAACTGTTTTTT	CASSYSGGGKLFF
TRBJ1-4	TRBV4-1	-	-	TGCGCCAGCAGGAACAGAGCAACTAATGAAAAACTGTTTTTT	CASRNRATNEKLFF
TRBJ2-1	TRBV14	-	-	TGTGCCAGCAGCCAAAAACAGGGACCCGGGTCCTACAATGAGCAGTTCTTC	CASSQKQGPGSYNEQFF
TRBJ1-6	TRBV5-4	few	-	TGTGCCAGCAGCGCGACTGAGTATAATTCACCCCTCCACTTT	CASSATEYNSPLHF
TRBJ1-3	TRBV7-2	-	-	TGTGCCAGCAGCTTAGGTGCGGGACTTGGAAACACCATATATTTT	CASSLGAGLGNTIYF
TRBJ2-7	TRBV19	-	TRBD1	TGTGCCAGTAGCCCCGGGACAGGGGGCGGTGAGCAGTACTTC	CASSPGTGGGEQYF
TRBJ2-3	TRBV28	-	TRBD2	TGTGCCAGCAGTTCCGGCGGACTAGCGGCAACAGATACGCAGTATTTT	CASSSGGLAATDTQYF
TRBJ1-2	TRBV19	-	TRBD1	TGTGCCAGTAGTGGAGAACAGGGGATCTATGGCTACACCTTC	CASSGEQGIYGYTF
TRBJ1-5	TRBV30	-	-	TGTGCCTGGAGTGTAGGGGGAAGCAATCAGCCCCAGCATTTT	CAWSVGGSNQPQHF